Listed below are T cell receptor beta chains from one sample, sequenced in a study of shared clonotypes between healthy human individuals. Clones were read by immunoSEQ multiplex PCR, and TCRdb kept only the in-frame ones, dropping some. This table has around 370,000 clones, 96% appearing once. Sequencing was carried out using memory CD8+ T cells sorted from blood. These receptors originate from a young man in good health. Both conserved end residues are part of each CDR3. A D gene is named only where the DNA matches it firmly. Not all rows give a size; the values are once, few, many and, for expanded clones, a class.

V: TRBV5-6; D: TRBD2; J: TRBJ2-7; size: NA; DNA: TGTGCCAGCAGCTTGTTGCGCGGGAGGCTCCCCTACGAGCAGTACTTC; CDR3: CASSLLRGRLPYEQYF
V: TRBV29-1; D: NA; J: TRBJ2-5; size: NA; DNA: TGCAGCGTTGAAGTCGGGGAAACCCAGTACTTC; CDR3: CSVEVGETQYF
V: TRBV5-1; D: NA; J: TRBJ2-3; size: once; DNA: TGCGCCAGCAGCTTGGCTGGTTCTACAGATACGCAGTATTTT; CDR3: CASSLAGSTDTQYF
V: TRBV28; D: TRBD1; J: TRBJ2-7; size: NA; DNA: TGTGCCAGCAGCCAAACAGGGGGGCTACACTACGAGCAGTACTTC; CDR3: CASSQTGGLHYEQYF
V: TRBV20-1; D: NA; J: TRBJ2-7; size: NA; DNA: TGCAGTGCTCGGACCTCCTACGAGCAGTACTTC; CDR3: CSARTSYEQYF
V: TRBV10-3; D: NA; J: TRBJ1-5; size: NA; DNA: TGTGCCATCAGTGATGGCAGGAGCAATCAGCCCCAGCATTTT; CDR3: CAISDGRSNQPQHF
V: TRBV2; D: TRBD2; J: TRBJ2-7; size: NA; DNA: TGTGCCAGCAAAAGTGCGCCAGCGGGAACCTGGGAGCAGTACTTC; CDR3: CASKSAPAGTWEQYF
V: TRBV19; D: TRBD1; J: TRBJ2-7; size: once; DNA: TGTGCCAGTAGTCGACAGGGGGCGCGCTACGAGCAGTACTTC; CDR3: CASSRQGARYEQYF
V: TRBV6-5; D: TRBD2; J: TRBJ2-1; size: NA; DNA: TGTGCCAGCAGTTCCCAGCGGGAAAGTGAGCAGTTCTTC; CDR3: CASSSQRESEQFF
V: TRBV5-1; D: TRBD2; J: TRBJ2-1; size: NA; DNA: TGCGCCAGCAGCCATCTGGTTGCTAGCGGGGGGGGTGAGCAGTTCTTC; CDR3: CASSHLVASGGGEQFF
V: TRBV7-9; D: NA; J: TRBJ2-7; size: NA; DNA: TGTGCCAGCAGCTTACCGGGAAATAATCACGAGCAGTACTTC; CDR3: CASSLPGNNHEQYF
V: TRBV7-2; D: TRBD1; J: TRBJ2-7; size: NA; DNA: TGTGCCAGCAGCTTAGATTCAAGGACAGGGACTTACGAGCAGTACTTC; CDR3: CASSLDSRTGTYEQYF
V: TRBV6-1; D: NA; J: TRBJ2-7; size: NA; DNA: TGTGCCAGCAGTGAAGCGGTTGGATTCTACGAGCAGTACTTC; CDR3: CASSEAVGFYEQYF
V: TRBV21-1; D: NA; J: TRBJ2-7; size: NA; DNA: TGTGCCAGCAGGGACAGGGGGCTAGCGGGAGCCTACGAGCAGTACTTC; CDR3: CASRDRGLAGAYEQYF
V: TRBV6-5; D: TRBD1; J: TRBJ2-3; size: NA; DNA: TGTGCCAGCAGCGCCCGGGACAGGGGGACAGATACGCAGTATTTT; CDR3: CASSARDRGTDTQYF
V: TRBV5-1; D: TRBD2; J: TRBJ2-3; size: NA; DNA: TGCGCCAGCAGCTTGGGCGTGATAGCGGGAGAAGCAGATACGCAGTATTTT; CDR3: CASSLGVIAGEADTQYF
V: TRBV30; D: TRBD1; J: TRBJ2-7; size: once; DNA: TGTGCCGGCATGGGACAGGCCTACGAGCAGTACTTC; CDR3: CAGMGQAYEQYF
V: TRBV5-8; D: NA; J: TRBJ2-5; size: NA; DNA: TGTGCCAGCAGCCCTCGACAGTCCCAAGAGACCCAGTACTTC; CDR3: CASSPRQSQETQYF
V: TRBV19; D: TRBD1; J: TRBJ1-5; size: NA; DNA: TGTGCCAGTATTGGACAGGGGGATTATAGCAATCAGCCCCAGCATTTT; CDR3: CASIGQGDYSNQPQHF
V: TRBV19; D: NA; J: TRBJ1-3; size: NA; DNA: TGTGCCACCGGGGTTTCTGGAAACACCATATATTTT; CDR3: CATGVSGNTIYF
V: TRBV9; D: TRBD2; J: TRBJ2-7; size: NA; DNA: TGTGCCAGCAGCCCGACCCGGGGGACTAGCGGAGCCTACGAGCAGTACTTC; CDR3: CASSPTRGTSGAYEQYF
V: TRBV29-1; D: NA; J: TRBJ1-5; size: NA; DNA: TGCAGCGTTGGGGATCAGCCCCAGCATTTT; CDR3: CSVGDQPQHF
V: TRBV7-9; D: NA; J: TRBJ2-3; size: NA; DNA: TGTGCCAGCAGCTCCCTGTTGGGGAGCGAGACAGATACGCAGTATTTT; CDR3: CASSSLLGSETDTQYF
V: TRBV5-6; D: TRBD2; J: TRBJ2-7; size: NA; DNA: TGTGCCAGCAGCTGGGGACTAGCGGGAGTCGAGCAGTACTTC; CDR3: CASSWGLAGVEQYF
V: TRBV19; D: NA; J: TRBJ2-7; size: once; DNA: TGTGCCAGTAGCCTTTGGGGCGGCTCCTACGAGCAGTACTTC; CDR3: CASSLWGGSYEQYF
V: TRBV7-9; D: NA; J: TRBJ1-3; size: once; DNA: TGTGCCAGCAGCTTATTAGGATTTTTTTCCACTGGAAACACCATATATTTT; CDR3: CASSLLGFFSTGNTIYF